One and the same sample provided the 31 T cell receptor beta chains below, sequenced in a study of T-cell memory formation after mild COVID-19 (dated by TCRdb to the early 2020s). Library preparation used 5' RACE. The sample was run on an Illumina NovaSeq 6000. TCRdb handled the public reads itself, with Q25 trimming in fastp and clone calling in MiXCR, and kept productive beta chains. Every distinct CDR3 protein forms one entry, paired with its most common genes and DNA. Within this sample are approximately 400,000 distinct CDR3 sequences, with approximately 25% of them counted one time only. Jointly, the top ten make up about 8.7% of the sample. The source material was PBMCs or a T cell subset sorted from them (not recorded which). These receptors were obtained from an adult woman who had mild COVID-19 (a few samples of this study predate the infection). The sample titles of this study are shuffled in the database, so cell type and time point are left out; the donor was told from shared clones.

The CDR3 is CASSTHRDLGGYTF. CDR3 DNA sequence: TGTGCCAGCAGCACGCACCGGGATCTCGGTGGCTACACCTTC. The rearrangement joins TRBV7-2 to TRBJ1-2; no firm D call. The ends were cut back, 5 bases at V and 7 bases at J, with 17 bases in the middle. The CDR3 has 14 amino acids. Germline loops: CDR1 SGHTA, CDR2 FQGNSA.

Written as DNA, the CDR3 is TGTGCCAGTACCCAGGCCCCGCTCCGCACAGATACGCAGTATTTT. Amino acids: CASTQAPLRTDTQYF. The chain uses TRBV19 and TRBJ2-3, with unresolved D. The CDR3 loop spans 15 amino acids. Looked up from germline, CDR1 is LNHDA and CDR2 is SQIVND (reference sequence). Trimming shortened V by 7 bases and J by 1 base, and 15 bases separated the two germline ends.

This clonotype was seen a handful of times. The chain is built from TRBV29-1 and TRBJ1-1, with D unresolved. Germline values: CDR1 SQVTM, CDR2 ANQGSEA. Deletions cut 5 bases from V and 2 bases from J, with 18 bases between. The CDR3 extends over 15 amino acids. This CDR3 is CSVINFRGPNTEAFF. CDR3 nucleotides: TGCAGCGTTATTAACTTCCGGGGTCCAAACACTGAAGCTTTCTTT.

V is TRBV20-1 and J is TRBJ2-7; D remains ambiguous. CDR1 is DFQATT and CDR2 is SNEGSKA in the germline V gene (reference sequence). The CDR3 is made up of 14 amino acids. Trimming removed 3 bases from V and 6 bases from J, with 18 bases in between. In DNA form, the CDR3 reads TGCAGTGCTAGCAGGCACGTAGCAGTTCTCGAGCAGTACTTC. Encoded protein: CSASRHVAVLEQYF.

This clonotype showed up many times. The CDR3 loop is CASSQSGQGATGELFF. CDR3 DNA sequence: TGCGCCAGCAGCCAATCCGGGCAGGGGGCCACCGGGGAGCTGTTTTTT. The chain carries TRBV4-1 and TRBJ2-2; 8 bases fit TRBD1. The CDR3 is 16 residues long. Trimming removed 2 bases from V and 4 bases from J; junction bases left unmatched: 6. In germline, CDR1 is MGHRA, CDR2 YSYEKL.

This clonotype is medium-sized by share. This chain uses TRBV20-1 with TRBJ1-2; D call uncertain. Between the trimmed V and J ends, which lost 0 bases and 8 bases, there was a span of 22 bases. This CDR3 spans 16 amino acids. Germline lookup yields CDR1 DFQATT and CDR2 SNEGSKA (reference sequence). As DNA, the CDR3 is TGCAGTGCTAGAGATCTCGGGGAAGAAGTCGTGAAGGGCTACACCTTC. Translated, it gives CSARDLGEEVVKGYTF.

This clonotype has at least ten counts. V is TRBV7-8 and J is TRBJ2-2, with D perhaps matching TRBD1 or TRBD2 (6 bases each). V was clipped by 7 bases and J by 8 bases, with 17 bases between them. From germline, CDR1 is SGHVS and CDR2 FQNEAQ. The CDR3 sequence is 14 residues long. The CDR3 reads CASNPWGARGELFF. The CDR3 DNA reads TGTGCCAGCAACCCCTGGGGGGCGCGAGGGGAGCTGTTTTTT. The full variable domain, its missing parts supplied by reference TRBV7-8 and TRBJ2-2, is GAGVSQSPRYKVAKRGQDVALRCDPISGHVSLFWYQQALGQGPEFLTYFQNEAQLDKSGLPSDRFFAERPEGSVSTLKIQRTQQEDSAVYLCASNPWGARGELFFGEGSRLTVL.

At least ten counts were recorded for this clonotype. The CDR3 sequence is CASSLSGFTDTQYF. The CDR3 nucleotides read TGTGCCAGCAGCTTGAGCGGGTTCACAGATACGCAGTATTTT. The chain combines TRBV7-8 with TRBJ2-3; tentative D call: TRBD2 (6 bases). Germline V CDR1 and CDR2: SGHVS, FQNEAQ. The CDR3 totals 14 residues. V lost 3 bases and J 2 bases, leaving 9 bases between the germline ends.

V gene TRBV19 combines with J gene TRBJ1-5, with D perhaps TRBD1 (5 bases). V was shortened by 3 bases and J by 7 bases, with 10 bases between the two germline ends. Germline V gives CDR1 LNHDA, CDR2 SQIVND (reference sequence). The CDR3 totals 13 residues. In DNA form, the CDR3 reads TGTGCCAGTAGTATCAAAGGGACCCAGCCCCAGCATTTT. It translates to CASSIKGTQPQHF.

This clonotype occurred a few times. The chain has TRBV4-1 and TRBJ1-4, with 9 bases identical to TRBD1. Unmatched junction bases numbered 9, after V lost 5 bases and J lost 8 bases. CDR3 length equals 15 residues. Germline CDR1 is MGHRA and CDR2 is YSYEKL. CDR3 nucleotides: TGCGCCAGCAGCTTCCAACAGGGGGCGCGGGAAAAACTGTTTTTT. It specifies CASSFQQGAREKLFF.

J is TRBJ1-3 and V is TRBV12-3 or TRBV12-4; weak D call: TRBD1 (6 bases). V was shortened by 5 bases and J by 0 bases, with 17 bases between the two germline ends. This CDR3 region has 17 residues. The CDR3 nucleotides are TGTGCCAGCAGTGTACTAAGACAGGTCACCTCTGGAAACACCATATATTTT. It yields the protein CASSVLRQVTSGNTIYF.

This clonotype showed up just a few times. The DNA of the CDR3 is TGTGCCAGCAGCTTGGATGGGACGGCCCACGAGCAGTACTTC. Translation: CASSLDGTAHEQYF. The V gene is TRBV5-4, the J gene TRBJ2-7, with D possibly called TRBD1 or TRBD2 (5 bases each). Germline-derived CDR1 and CDR2 are SGHNT and YYREEE (reference sequence). V dropped 0 bases and J dropped 5 bases, with 12 bases sitting between them. The CDR3 has 14 amino acids.

The rearrangement uses TRBV24-1 and TRBJ2-3, with 8 bases matching TRBD1. The ends lost 2 bases at V and 4 bases at J; junction bases unmatched: 4. This CDR3 comprises 15 residues. From germline, CDR1 is KGHDR and CDR2 SFDVKD. The CDR3 nucleotides are TGTGCCACCAGTGATTGGACAGGGCGCCCAGATACGCAGTATTTT. It translates to CATSDWTGRPDTQYF.

The table lists this clonotype with a few counts. V is TRBV5-1 and J is TRBJ1-2, with TRBD1 matching 9 bases. V gave up 3 bases and J gave up 10 bases; unmatched junction bases: 13. CDR1 SGHRS and CDR2 YFSETQ come from the germline V gene. This CDR3 has 15 amino acids. The CDR3 DNA is TGCGCCAGCAGCTCGGGACAGGGCCAGCTTCCCCTCTACACCTTC. Residues: CASSSGQGQLPLYTF.

This chain connects TRBV3-1 to TRBJ2-5; 7 bases map to TRBD1. This CDR3 has 14 amino acids. Germline CDR1 and CDR2: LGHDT and YNNKEL (reference sequence). Trimming cost V 3 bases and J 3 bases; bases outside gene matches: 4. The CDR3: CASSHGTAEETQYF. In DNA, the CDR3 is TGTGCCAGCAGCCACGGGACAGCTGAAGAGACCCAGTACTTC.

This clonotype has only a few counts. The V gene is TRBV7-9, the J gene TRBJ1-2; D may be TRBD1 (6 bases). This CDR3 contains 14 residues. V dropped 6 bases and J dropped 5 bases, with 16 bases sitting between them. Germline CDR1 SEHNR, CDR2 FQNEAQ (reference sequence). The CDR3 DNA reads as TGTGCCAGCAGTTCAGGGGACGAGGGGTATGGCTACACCTTC. It codes for CASSSGDEGYGYTF.

V is TRBV5-1 and J is TRBJ2-7; perhaps D is TRBD1 or TRBD2 (5 bases each). This CDR3 is 14 amino acids long. Per germline, CDR1 SGHRS and CDR2 YFSETQ. V lost 0 bases and J 5 bases, leaving 12 bases between the germline ends. The CDR3 protein is CASSLAAGSHEQYF. The CDR3 nucleotides read TGCGCCAGCAGCTTGGCCGCAGGGAGCCACGAGCAGTACTTC.

This clonotype has more than one count but fewer than ten. The rearrangement links TRBV5-1 to TRBJ1-1, with D possibly TRBD1 on 5 matching bases. This CDR3 has 15 residues. Between the trimmed V and J ends, which lost 0 bases and 4 bases, there was a span of 13 bases. CDR1 is SGHRS, CDR2 YFSETQ, per germline. The DNA for the CDR3 is TGCGCCAGCAGCTTGGGGCAGGGCGGGGGCACTGAAGCTTTCTTT. Translation gives CASSLGQGGGTEAFF.

This clonotype turned up a few times. This chain's CDR3 is CASSPEGGGEYF. CDR3 in DNA: TGTGCCAGCAGCCCCGAAGGAGGGGGGGAGTACTTC. The J gene is TRBJ2-7, the V gene TRBV3-1; tentatively, D is TRBD2 (7 bases). CDR1 is LGHDT, CDR2 YNNKEL, per germline (reference sequence). V was shortened by 4 bases and J by 11 bases, with 15 bases between the two germline ends. This CDR3 contains 12 residues.

The chain joins TRBV5-1 to TRBJ2-7; 7 bases match TRBD2. The CDR3 is 14 amino acids. Germline V lookup: CDR1 SGHRS, CDR2 YFSETQ. The J segment lost 7 bases and the V segment lost 3 bases, leaving 10 bases of the junction unmatched. CDR3 in amino acids: CASSYPQRGKEQYF. CDR3 nucleotides: TGCGCCAGCAGCTATCCCCAGCGGGGCAAAGAGCAGTACTTC.

This clonotype occurred a few times. This chain joins TRBV12-3 or TRBV12-4 and TRBJ2-7; the match to TRBD2 covers 8 bases. CDR3 size: 16 residues. After removal of 2 bases from V and 2 bases from J, the junction contained 8 bases not matched to a gene. The CDR3 here is CASSLRLAGLTYEQYF. Here the CDR3 DNA reads TGTGCCAGCAGTTTAAGGCTAGCGGGCCTGACCTACGAGCAGTACTTC.

V gene TRBV29-1 combines with J gene TRBJ2-7; 7 bases align to TRBD2. The germline CDR1 and CDR2 sequences are SQVTM and ANQGSEA. Trimming took 5 bases from V and 2 from J; bases not matched to a gene: 9. The CDR3 has 14 residues. CDR3 nucleotides: TGCAGCGTTTCGGGGGGAGCCGTCCCCTACGAGCAGTACTTC. This codes for CSVSGGAVPYEQYF.

The rearrangement joins TRBV19 to TRBJ2-2; D is unclear. Trimming shortened V by 3 bases and J by 7 bases, and 9 bases separated the two germline ends. From germline, CDR1 is LNHDA and CDR2 SQIVND (reference sequence). CDR3 size: 13 residues. The CDR3 DNA reads as TGTGCCAGTAGTATCTTTGTAATCGGGGAGCTGTTTTTT. Protein product: CASSIFVIGELFF.

The chain is built from TRBV20-1 and TRBJ1-1, with D possibly matching TRBD1 (5 bases). The CDR3 has 15 residues. Germline values: CDR1 DFQATT, CDR2 SNEGSKA (reference sequence). With 1 base removed from V and 3 bases from J, the gap between germline ends came to 15 bases. The CDR3 nucleotides read TGCAGTGCTAGAGGTGAAAGAGGAGGGGACACTGAAGCTTTCTTT. Its protein is CSARGERGGDTEAFF.

This chain uses TRBV2 with TRBJ1-5; D is unresolved. V was cut by 8 bases and J by 2 bases, with 10 bases left in between. Germline V gene lookup returns CDR1 SNHLY and CDR2 FYNNEI. The CDR3 totals 13 residues. The CDR3 loop is CASEGDGNQPQHF. DNA for the CDR3: TGTGCCAGCGAGGGAGACGGCAATCAGCCCCAGCATTTT.

The sample holds a few counts of this clonotype. The rearrangement joins TRBV7-2 to TRBJ2-5; D is perhaps TRBD2 (5 bases). Trimming pared 2 bases from V and 3 bases from J, leaving 7 bases between. Germline lookup yields CDR1 SGHTA and CDR2 FQGNSA. The CDR3 runs to 13 residues. In nucleotides, the CDR3 is TGTGCCAGCAGCTTAACTAGAAAAGAGACCCAGTACTTC. Protein product: CASSLTRKETQYF.

This clonotype was detected a few times. The chain carries TRBV7-9 and TRBJ1-1; D possibly corresponds to TRBD1 (6 bases). This CDR3 has 16 amino acids. V lost 0 bases and J lost 1, with 12 bases in between. Germline assignment: CDR1 SEHNR and CDR2 FQNEAQ (reference sequence). In DNA form, the CDR3 reads TGTGCCAGCAGCTTAGCCCAGGCAGGGGAGAACACTGAAGCTTTCTTT. This sequence encodes CASSLAQAGENTEAFF.

V and J are TRBV12-3 or TRBV12-4 and TRBJ1-2, with TRBD1 identical over 7 bases. The CDR3 spans 14 residues. The V segment lost 6 bases and the J segment 5 bases; nucleotides outside the gene matches: 9. CDR3 sequence (DNA): TGTGCCAGCAGCGGGACAGCCAGGGGTTATGGCTACACCTTC. This translates into CASSGTARGYGYTF.

The table lists this clonotype with a few counts. This chain connects TRBV5-1 to TRBJ1-1; perhaps TRBD1 as D (6 bases). CDR3 length equals 15 residues. The germline V and J ends were trimmed by 0 bases and 4 bases, with 13 bases remaining between them. The germline V gene encodes CDR1 SGHRS and CDR2 YFSETQ. The CDR3 coding sequence is TGCGCCAGCAGCTTGGGGTCAGGGGCGGTCACTGAAGCTTTCTTT. Translated, it gives CASSLGSGAVTEAFF.

The rearrangement joins TRBV7-2 to TRBJ2-5, with 7 bases fitting TRBD2. J lost 1 base, V lost 2 bases, and 4 bases had no gene match. This CDR3 is 15 amino acids long. Per germline, CDR1 SGHTA and CDR2 FQGNSA. The CDR3 spells CASSLSSGPQETQYF. CDR3 nucleotide sequence: TGTGCCAGCAGCTTATCTAGCGGCCCCCAAGAGACCCAGTACTTC.

This chain connects TRBV18 to TRBJ2-7; 7 positions match TRBD1. Unmatched junction bases numbered 8, after V lost 0 bases and J lost 0 bases. The CDR3 length is 17 residues. Germline CDR1 and CDR2: KGHSH and LQKENI. The CDR3 region is CASSPPGTAPSSYEQYF. The DNA for the CDR3 is TGTGCCAGCTCACCACCGGGGACAGCGCCAAGCTCCTACGAGCAGTACTTC. Looking up the rest from reference TRBV18 and TRBJ2-7 gives the full variable domain: NAGVMQNPRHLVRRRGQEARLRCSPMKGHSHVYWYRQLPEEGLKFMVYLQKENIIDESGMPKERFSAEFPKEGPSILRIQQVVRGDSAAYFCASSPPGTAPSSYEQYFGPGTRLTVT.